The table lists the clone carrying this T cell receptor beta chain with many counts. Its matching antigen is unknown. This CDR3 region has 12 residues. Germline V lookup: CDR1 GTSNPN, CDR2 SVGIG (reference sequence). V shed 4 bases and J shed 4 bases, with 9 bases lying between them. This sample was taken from a study of regulatory T cells in long-lasting Graves disease. Whole-study context: The antithyroid drugs taken by newly diagnosed Graves' patients had been used for under 3 months.

Through Arm-PCR of CDR3 regions and iRepertoire HTBI primers, TCR beta libraries were built. One entry per CDR3 protein results from TCRdb running MiXCR on the multiplex PCR reads. The sample has some 200,000 distinct CDR3 sequences; around 20% are singletons. Sample time point: newly diagnosed GD, antithyroid drugs for less than 3 months. Researchers made the TCR library from RNA that was extracted from PBMCs. As collected, the peripheral blood samples measured roughly 8.6 milliliters each and went into EDTA tubes. Regarding the study as a whole: Lower TCR diversity was seen in persistent Graves' patients than in newly diagnosed ones.

These same records also appear under a second study, on T cells in Graves' hyperthyroidism and ophthalmopathy. That publication notes: The study used the HTBI primer set for a first-round RT-PCR of the TCR CDR3.

This material consisted of peripheral blood mononuclear cells (PBMCs), taken at new diagnosis, from a patient treated with antithyroid drugs. The TCR was taken from a woman aged 30 to 39 with Graves disease. The chain uses TRBV30 and TRBJ2-3; a possible D gene is TRBD2 (5 bases). CDR3 in amino acids: CAWTSGPDTQYF. The CDR3 DNA follows: TGTGCCTGGACAAGCGGACCAGATACGCAGTATTTT.